What follows are 21 T cell receptor beta chains derived from one specimen sequenced in a study of graft-versus-host responses after intestinal transplantation. Antigens of these TCRs are unknown. Libraries were prepared by immunoSEQ multiplex PCR; TCRdb keeps only in-frame clonotypes and omits some of them. This sample has about 110,000 clones; roughly 87% occur once, and the top ten carry less than 0.85%. This specimen was unstimulated CD4+ T cells sorted from spleen or lymph node cells, taken before transplant. These receptors originate from a human donor who was the organ donor for an intestinal transplant.

The chain recombines TRBV28 with TRBJ2-7; no definite D call. V lost 6 bases, J lost 3 bases, and 12 bases lay in between. Germline loops: CDR1 MDHEN, CDR2 SYDVKM. The CDR3 contains 13 residues. The CDR3 spells CASRPGLIYEQYF. The CDR3 nucleotides read TGTGCCAGCAGGCCGGGCCTCATCTACGAGCAGTACTTC.

This clone was observed a handful of times. The V and J genes are TRBV2 and TRBJ1-1; 7 bases fit TRBD1. J was trimmed by 3 bases and V by 8 bases; bases with no gene match: 6. The CDR3 is made up of 13 amino acids. The germline gives CDR1 SNHLY, CDR2 FYNNEI. CDR3 nucleotides: TGTGCCAGCGACAGGGTAGGTTACACTGAAGCTTTCTTT. Translating it yields CASDRVGYTEAFF.

The chain joins TRBV5-1 to TRBJ2-5; D is unresolved. The J call may not be correct, given that the DNA end is closer to TRBJ2-7. CDR1 and CDR2 (germline): SGHRS, YFSETQ. The CDR3 is 15 residues long. DNA of the CDR3: TGCGCCAGCAGCAACCCGGGCCAATCCCCCTACGAGCAGTACTTC. Its protein is CASSNPGQSPYEQYF.

The V gene is TRBV5-1, the J gene TRBJ1-6; D might be TRBD1 (5 bases). The CDR3 runs to 14 residues. Deletions cut 0 bases from V and 8 bases from J, with 9 bases between. Germline CDR1 is SGHRS and CDR2 is YFSETQ. CDR3 region: CASSLGRGDSPLHF. The CDR3 bases are TGCGCCAGCAGCTTGGGACGAGGGGATTCACCCCTCCACTTT.

J is TRBJ2-5 and V is TRBV9; 8 bases match TRBD2. This CDR3 region has 14 residues. CDR1 is SGDLS, CDR2 YYNGEE, per germline. The trim removed 4 bases at V and 2 bases at J, leaving 4 bases unmatched. CDR3 sequence (DNA): TGTGCCAGCAGCACCGGGACTAGACAAGAGACCCAGTACTTC. This encodes CASSTGTRQETQYF.

The DNA of the CDR3 is TGTGCCAGCTCACTTTACGGGACCCCTGGGAGCACTGAAGCTTTCTTT. This translates into CASSLYGTPGSTEAFF. This chain joins TRBV18 and TRBJ1-1; a possible D gene is TRBD1 (5 bases). Germline loops: CDR1 KGHSH, CDR2 LQKENI. Trimming stripped 4 bases from V and 4 bases from J, with 19 bases between. CDR3 length: 16 residues.

The rearrangement uses TRBV10-3 and TRBJ1-3, with TRBD1 as a possible D gene (5 bases). The CDR3 is 14 residues long. Trimming shortened V by 8 bases and J by 0 bases, and 11 bases separated the two germline ends. Germline CDR1 ENHRY, CDR2 SYGVKD. CDR3 DNA: TGTGCCATCGGGGGGGGTTCCTCTGGAAACACCATATATTTT. It codes for CAIGGGSSGNTIYF.

The V call is TRBV27, the J call TRBJ2-1, with D tentatively TRBD2 (5 bases). V was clipped by 4 bases and J by 2 bases, with 9 bases between them. CDR3 length equals 14 residues. Looked up from germline, CDR1 is MNHEY and CDR2 is SMNVEV (reference sequence). CDR3 DNA: TGTGCCAGCAGTTCAACCGGGGCCTACAATGAGCAGTTCTTC. This gives the protein CASSSTGAYNEQFF.

The J gene is TRBJ1-5, the V gene TRBV6-1; no clear D gene. CDR3 length: 12 residues. V was shortened by 6 bases and J by 6 bases, with 9 bases between the two germline ends. Looked up from germline, CDR1 is MNHNS and CDR2 is SASEGT. Here the CDR3 DNA reads TGTGCCAGCAGGAGTCCGGGTCAGCCCCAGCATTTT. Translated: CASRSPGQPQHF.

J is TRBJ1-2 and V is TRBV5-1; unclear D gene. This CDR3 has 14 residues. V lost 0 bases and J 0 bases, leaving 6 bases between the germline ends. Germline V gives CDR1 SGHRS, CDR2 YFSETQ. The CDR3 loop is CASSLGQANYGYTF. The CDR3 DNA reads TGCGCCAGCAGCTTGGGACAAGCTAACTATGGCTACACCTTC.

The chain combines TRBV5-6 with TRBJ1-2; TRBD1 aligns across 7 bases. This CDR3 has 15 residues. The germline V gene has CDR1 SGHDT and CDR2 YYEEEE. V lost 4 bases to trimming and J lost 4 bases; unmatched junction nucleotides: 10. CDR3: CASSRRDRDIYGYTF. The CDR3 DNA sequence: TGTGCCAGCAGCCGCCGAGACAGGGATATCTATGGCTACACCTTC.

V gene TRBV5-1 combines with J gene TRBJ2-1; D not resolved. This CDR3 has 13 residues. Germline CDR1 reads SGHRS; CDR2 reads YFSETQ. Between the trimmed V and J ends, which lost 0 bases and 10 bases, there was a span of 11 bases. CDR3 amino acids: CASSLDGDREQFF. In DNA, the CDR3 is TGCGCCAGCAGCTTGGACGGCGATAGGGAGCAGTTCTTC.

J is TRBJ2-1 and V is TRBV12-5; D gene uncertain. The CDR3 length is 13 residues. The V gene lost 4 bases and the J gene lost 2 bases, with 6 bases spanning the gap. From germline, CDR1 is LGHNT and CDR2 FRNRAP. CDR3 nucleotides: TGTGCTAGTGGTTCAGGACCCTACAATGAGCAGTTCTTC. Its translation: CASGSGPYNEQFF.

The CDR3 here is CASRTGAADTQYF. CDR3 sequence (DNA): TGTGCCAGCAGGACAGGGGCAGCAGATACGCAGTATTTT. The gene calls are TRBV6-1 and TRBJ2-3; TRBD1 agrees at 8 bases. V gave up 6 bases and J gave up 4 bases; unmatched junction bases: 3. The CDR3 consists of 13 residues. Germline values: CDR1 MNHNS, CDR2 SASEGT.

The chain combines TRBV6-1 with TRBJ2-7, with D possibly TRBD2 on 6 matching bases. V dropped 6 bases and J dropped 6 bases, with 12 bases sitting between them. In germline, CDR1 is MNHNS, CDR2 SASEGT. This CDR3 comprises 12 residues. The chain's CDR3 is CASRSRGGEQYF. The DNA of the CDR3 is TGTGCCAGCAGGAGTCGGGGAGGCGAGCAGTACTTC.

This clone was recorded a few times. This rearrangement joins TRBV25-1 to TRBJ2-5; tentatively, D is TRBD1 or TRBD2 (5 bases each). The CDR3 sequence is 16 residues long. V lost 1 base and J 0 bases, leaving 12 bases between the germline ends. Germline V gives CDR1 MGHDK, CDR2 SYGVNS. In DNA, the CDR3 is TGTGCCAGCAGTGAATCATTAGAGGGGTACCAAGAGACCCAGTACTTC. This codes for CASSESLEGYQETQYF.

This clone was counted a single time. V gene TRBV18 combines with J gene TRBJ2-3; tentative D call: TRBD1 (6 bases). Per germline, CDR1 KGHSH and CDR2 LQKENI. V shed 4 bases and J shed 2 bases, with 13 bases lying between them. The CDR3 loop spans 15 amino acids. CDR3 region: CASSLEGQITDTQYF. The CDR3 DNA follows: TGTGCCAGCTCACTAGAGGGACAAATCACAGATACGCAGTATTTT. The complete variable domain, with remaining parts taken from reference TRBV18 and TRBJ2-3, reads NAGVMQNPRHLVRRRGQEARLRCSPMKGHSHVYWYRQLPEEGLKFMVYLQKENIIDESGMPKERFSAEFPKEGPSILRIQQVVRGDSAAYFCASSLEGQITDTQYFGPGTRLTVL.

V is TRBV29-1 and J is TRBJ2-7; 9 nucleotides line up with TRBD1. J was trimmed by 2 bases and V by 4 bases; bases with no gene match: 6. The CDR3 is 14 residues long. Germline V gives CDR1 SQVTM, CDR2 ANQGSEA. The CDR3 DNA reads TGCAGCGTTGCAAGCCGGGACAGGGCCTACGAGCAGTACTTC. Translated, it gives CSVASRDRAYEQYF.

V is TRBV7-2 and J is TRBJ2-1; D ambiguous. Trimming left V 2 bases short and J 0 bases short, with 8 bases between. There are 15 residues in the CDR3. Germline V gene data show CDR1 as SGHTA and CDR2 as FQGNSA. CDR3 sequence (DNA): TGTGCCAGCAGCTTAAGTCAGAGCTCCTACAATGAGCAGTTCTTC. Translation gives CASSLSQSSYNEQFF.

This chain links TRBV6-6 with TRBJ1-2; 8 bases line up with TRBD1. Germline V gene lookup returns CDR1 MNHNY and CDR2 SVGAGI (reference sequence). The CDR3 totals 14 residues. The V and J ends lost 8 bases and 7 bases, in that order; junction bases with no gene match: 12. The CDR3 coding sequence is TGTGCCAGCGCACAGGGGGAAGGTTGGGGTGGCTACACCTTC. Translated: CASAQGEGWGGYTF.

Written as DNA, the CDR3 is TGTGCCAGCAGCCAATCGACTAGCGGGAGATCCGGGGAGCTGTTTTTT. This translates into CASSQSTSGRSGELFF. The V gene is TRBV4-2, the J gene TRBJ2-2, with TRBD2 identical over 12 bases. This CDR3 region has 16 residues. The J segment lost 6 bases and the V segment lost 2 bases, leaving 4 bases of the junction unmatched. Per germline, CDR1 LGHNA and CDR2 YNFKEQ.